This T cell receptor (beta chain) was identified during a study of read filtering for tumor transcriptome and immune sequencing (dated by TCRdb to 2020 to 2022). Notes on the research overall: The cohort consisted of approximately 17 male and approximately 15 female patients, with a mean age of about 66 years and an age range of about 47 to 85. By revised international staging, roughly 8 patients were R-ISS I, over 15 were R-ISS II and 6 or 7 were R-ISS III. After DNase treatment, whole-transcriptome libraries were prepared with the TruSeq RNA Access Library Prep Kit. TCR-region mapped reads per sample ranged from about 4.05 to 11 million with IR-seq versus only roughly 75 to 1273 with RNA-seq. TCR repertoires obtained by targeted immune repertoire sequencing and by bulk whole-transcriptome sequencing performed on the same bone marrow samples were compared. A main aim was a read-filtering strategy for immune repertoire data, specifically whether clonotypes supported by a single read should be removed.

This clonotype appeared many times. This receptor's antigen is unknown. No per-base quality is available; no much larger clone lies one base away. Each patient had bone marrow sampled at the time of active disease. Ficoll-Hypaque density gradient centrifugation was used to isolate the bone marrow mononuclear cells. Myeloma plasma cells were removed and CD138-negative cells were collected by negative selection after labeling with CD138 magnetic microbeads on a MACS separator. Flow cytometry on an Attune NxT with CD138 antibodies was used to check the purity of the isolated cells. TRIzol reagent was used to extract total RNA, and a NanoDrop spectrophotometer was used to quantify the extracted RNA. Paired RNA-seq and IR-seq were performed on each patient's CD138-negative bone marrow sample. The Immunoverse kit was used to build TCR libraries from about 400 ng RNA, with molecular barcoded adaptors covering alpha/delta and beta/gamma chains. TCR library preparation used the same RNA that went into transcriptome sequencing. Sequencing of TCR libraries was carried out on an Illumina HiSeq 4000 with 2 x 150 cycles. As for how the authors treated the data: TCR reads were aligned to human V, D, J and C references and assembled into CDR3 clonotypes with MiXCR, including quality filtering and error correction. Clonotype counts and gene usage diversity were analyzed with the tcR package in R. Raw mapping reads were checked after the RNA-seq reads had been mapped by STAR aligner version 2.5.3a onto the human GRCh37 genome. To test how sequencing depth affected the clonotypes detected, IR-seq fastq files were randomly downsampled with Seqtk 1.3. TCRdb reprocessing: public reads trimmed at Q25 with fastp, clones called with MiXCR, in-frame beta chains kept. Records with the same CDR3 protein are collapsed into one entry carrying the most frequent genes and DNA. The V and J calls reflect TCRdb's pipeline rather than the authors' work. Here the sample has fewer than 90,000 distinct CDR3 sequences; 12% occur a single time. Jointly, the top ten make up about 15% of the sample.

Study-wide conclusions, independent of this receptor: Compared with RNA-seq, IR-seq captured clonotypes at much greater depth and more reliably, and a smaller IR-seq throughput was enough to identify most of the shared clonotypes. Rather than purified T cells, the sorted CD138-negative fraction was a mixed bone marrow immune population. In IR-seq, single-read clonotypes were roughly 82% of clonotypes but about 3.5% of total reads; in RNA-seq they were 74.6% of clonotypes and roughly 45% of reads. Removing single-read clonotypes increased the correlation between IR-seq and RNA-seq shared clonotype proportions.

Here V drops 3 bases and J drops 3 bases, and the junction holds 13 bases not matched to any gene. Reading the germline V gene gives CDR1 MGHRA and CDR2 YSYEKL. The CDR3 measures 18 amino acids from cysteine to phenylalanine. The kept DNA is CDR3 alone, 54 bases in frame from the first base. The sample taken for sequencing was a population of CD138-negative cells sorted from bone marrow. The cell subset or site label on this specimen signifies: bone marrow mononuclear cells depleted of CD138+ plasma/myeloma cells by negative magnetic selection. Rearrangement joined TRBV4-1 to TRBJ1-1; a stretch of 10 junction bases matches TRBD1. The sequence came from a donor at least 40 years old with multiple myeloma. The nucleotide sequence reads TGCGCCAGCAGCCACAAAGGGGGAGCCGGGACAGGGGACACTGAAGCTTTCTTT. This encodes CASSHKGGAGTGDTEAFF.